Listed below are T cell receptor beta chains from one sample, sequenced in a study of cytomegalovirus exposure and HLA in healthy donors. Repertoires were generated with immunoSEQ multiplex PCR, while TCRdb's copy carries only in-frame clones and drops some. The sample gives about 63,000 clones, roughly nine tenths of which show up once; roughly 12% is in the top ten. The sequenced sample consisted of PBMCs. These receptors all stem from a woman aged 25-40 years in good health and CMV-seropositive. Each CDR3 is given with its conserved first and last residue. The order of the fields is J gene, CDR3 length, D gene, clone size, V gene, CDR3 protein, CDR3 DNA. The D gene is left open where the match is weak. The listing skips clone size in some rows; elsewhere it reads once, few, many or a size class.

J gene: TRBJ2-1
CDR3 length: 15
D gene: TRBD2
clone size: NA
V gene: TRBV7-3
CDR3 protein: CASSLSREGYNEQFF
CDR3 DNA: TGTGCCAGCAGCTTAAGTCGGGAGGGTTACAATGAGCAGTTCTTC

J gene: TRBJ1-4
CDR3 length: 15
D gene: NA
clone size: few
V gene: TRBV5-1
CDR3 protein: CASSGGRVGGEKLFF
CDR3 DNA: TGCGCCAGCTCGGGGGGCCGGGTAGGAGGTGAAAAACTGTTTTTT

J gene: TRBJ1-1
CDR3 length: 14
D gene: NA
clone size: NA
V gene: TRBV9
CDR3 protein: CASSVDEGRTEAFF
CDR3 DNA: TGTGCCAGCAGCGTAGACGAGGGGAGGACTGAAGCTTTCTTT

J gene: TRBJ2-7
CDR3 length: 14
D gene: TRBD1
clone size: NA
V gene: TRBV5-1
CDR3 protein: CASSAGQGNYEQYF
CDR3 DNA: TGCGCCAGCAGCGCGGGACAGGGGAATTACGAGCAGTACTTC

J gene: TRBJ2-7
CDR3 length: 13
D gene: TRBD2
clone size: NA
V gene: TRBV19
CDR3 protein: CASSPGTSYEQYF
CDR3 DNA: TGTGCCAGTAGTCCTGGGACTAGCTACGAGCAGTACTTC

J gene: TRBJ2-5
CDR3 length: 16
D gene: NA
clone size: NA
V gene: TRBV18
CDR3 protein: CASSKGVPSSEETQYF
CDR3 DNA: TGTGCCAGCTCAAAGGGAGTACCAAGCTCCGAGGAGACCCAGTACTTC

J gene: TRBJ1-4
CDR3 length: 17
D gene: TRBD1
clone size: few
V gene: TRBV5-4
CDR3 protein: CASSDRDRGVTNEKLFF
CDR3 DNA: TGTGCCAGCAGCGACCGGGACAGGGGGGTCACTAATGAAAAACTGTTTTTT

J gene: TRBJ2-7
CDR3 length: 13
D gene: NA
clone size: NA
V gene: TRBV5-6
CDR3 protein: CASGGAAAYEQYF
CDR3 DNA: TGTGCCAGCGGAGGGGCTGCCGCCTACGAGCAGTACTTC

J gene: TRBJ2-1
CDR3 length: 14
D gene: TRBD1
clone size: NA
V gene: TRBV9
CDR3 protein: CASSVEQGAYEQFF
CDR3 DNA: TGTGCCAGCAGCGTAGAACAGGGGGCTTATGAGCAGTTCTTC

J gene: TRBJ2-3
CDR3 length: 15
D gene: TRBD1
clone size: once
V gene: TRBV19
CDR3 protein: CASSAWTGSTDTQYF
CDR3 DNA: TGTGCCAGTAGTGCCTGGACAGGTAGTACAGATACGCAGTATTTT

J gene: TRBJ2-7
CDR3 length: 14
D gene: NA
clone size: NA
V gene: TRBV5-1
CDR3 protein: CASSLETRTREQYF
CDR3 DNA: TGCGCCAGCAGCTTGGAAACTAGAACCCGCGAGCAGTACTTC

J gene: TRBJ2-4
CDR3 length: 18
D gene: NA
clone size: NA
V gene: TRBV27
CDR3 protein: CASRGVRGALASKNIQYF
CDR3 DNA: TGTGCCAGCAGAGGGGTCAGGGGCGCCCTCGCGTCCAAAAACATTCAGTACTTC

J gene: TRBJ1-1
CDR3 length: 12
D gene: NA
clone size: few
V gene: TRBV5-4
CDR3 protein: CASSLRGTEAFF
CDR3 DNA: TGTGCCAGCAGCTTGAGGGGCACTGAAGCTTTCTTT

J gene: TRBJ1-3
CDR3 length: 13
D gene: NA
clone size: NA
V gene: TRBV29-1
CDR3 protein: CSVRGSSGNTIYF
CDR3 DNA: TGCAGCGTTAGGGGCTCCTCTGGAAACACCATATATTTT

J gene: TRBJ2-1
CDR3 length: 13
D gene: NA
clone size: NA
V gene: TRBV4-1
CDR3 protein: CASSQIRGVEQFF
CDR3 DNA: TGCGCCAGCAGCCAAATCAGGGGGGTTGAGCAGTTCTTC

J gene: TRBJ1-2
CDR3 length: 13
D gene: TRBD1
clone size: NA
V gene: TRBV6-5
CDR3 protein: CASSRNRGYGYTF
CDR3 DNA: TGTGCCAGCAGCCGCAACAGGGGGTACGGCTACACCTTC

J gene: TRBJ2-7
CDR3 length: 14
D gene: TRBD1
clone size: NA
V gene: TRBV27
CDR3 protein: CASSYRDRFYEQYF
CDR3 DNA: TGTGCCAGCAGCTACCGGGACAGATTCTACGAGCAGTACTTC

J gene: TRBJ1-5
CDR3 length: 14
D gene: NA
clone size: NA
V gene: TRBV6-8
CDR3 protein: CASSYGREAQPQHF
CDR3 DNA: TGTGCCAGCAGTTACGGCAGGGAGGCTCAGCCCCAGCATTTT

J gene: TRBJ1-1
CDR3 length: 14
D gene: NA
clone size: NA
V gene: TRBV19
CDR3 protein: CASGNRDVGTEAFF
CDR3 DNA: TGTGCCAGTGGGAACAGGGATGTCGGCACTGAAGCTTTCTTT

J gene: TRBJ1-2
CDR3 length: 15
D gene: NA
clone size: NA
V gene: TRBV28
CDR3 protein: CASSSEQGINYGYTF
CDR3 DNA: TGTGCCAGCAGTTCCGAACAGGGTATCAACTATGGCTACACCTTC

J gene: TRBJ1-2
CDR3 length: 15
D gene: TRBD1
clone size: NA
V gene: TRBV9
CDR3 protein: CASSVTGTGNYGYTF
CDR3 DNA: TGTGCCAGCAGCGTTACCGGGACAGGGAACTATGGCTACACCTTC

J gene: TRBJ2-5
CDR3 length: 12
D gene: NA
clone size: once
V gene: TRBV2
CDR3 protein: CASSGQQETQYF
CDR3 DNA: TGTGCCAGCAGTGGACAGCAAGAGACCCAGTACTTC

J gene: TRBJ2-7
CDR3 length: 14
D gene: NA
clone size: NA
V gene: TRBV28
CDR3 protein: CASSTRVSSYEQYF
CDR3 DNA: TGTGCCAGCAGTACCCGGGTGAGCTCCTACGAGCAGTACTTC

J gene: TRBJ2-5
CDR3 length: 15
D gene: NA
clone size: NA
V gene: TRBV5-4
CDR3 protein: CASSLVLGRGETQYF
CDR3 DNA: TGTGCCAGCAGCTTGGTGTTGGGTAGGGGAGAGACCCAGTACTTC

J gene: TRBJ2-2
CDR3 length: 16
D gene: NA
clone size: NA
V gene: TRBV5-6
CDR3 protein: CASSPSREGGTGELFF
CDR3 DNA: TGTGCCAGCAGCCCTTCGAGAGAGGGAGGCACCGGGGAGCTGTTTTTT

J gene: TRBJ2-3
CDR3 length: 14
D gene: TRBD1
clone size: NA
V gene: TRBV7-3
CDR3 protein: CASSLTGGTDTQYF
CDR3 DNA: TGTGCCAGCAGTTTAACAGGGGGCACAGATACGCAGTATTTT

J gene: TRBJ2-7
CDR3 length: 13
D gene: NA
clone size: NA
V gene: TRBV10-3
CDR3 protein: CAVGTSRSYEQYF
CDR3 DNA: TGTGCCGTAGGGACTTCCCGCTCCTACGAGCAGTACTTC

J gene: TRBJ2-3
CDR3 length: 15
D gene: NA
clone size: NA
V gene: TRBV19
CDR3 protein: CASSIMGARTDTQYF
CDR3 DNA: TGTGCCAGTAGTATAATGGGGGCGCGCACAGATACGCAGTATTTT

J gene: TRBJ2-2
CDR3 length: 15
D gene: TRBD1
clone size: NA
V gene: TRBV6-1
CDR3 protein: CASSRQGASAGELFF
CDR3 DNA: TGTGCCAGCAGTCGCCAGGGGGCGAGCGCCGGGGAGCTGTTTTTT

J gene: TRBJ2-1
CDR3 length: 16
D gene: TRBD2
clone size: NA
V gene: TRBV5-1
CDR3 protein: CASSQTTSGLYNEQFF
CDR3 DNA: TGCGCCAGCAGCCAGACCACTAGCGGGCTTTACAATGAGCAGTTCTTC

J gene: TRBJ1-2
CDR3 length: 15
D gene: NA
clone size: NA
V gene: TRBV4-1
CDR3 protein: CASSHPAAGEYGYTF
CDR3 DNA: TGCGCCAGCAGCCACCCGGCGGCAGGGGAATATGGCTACACCTTC

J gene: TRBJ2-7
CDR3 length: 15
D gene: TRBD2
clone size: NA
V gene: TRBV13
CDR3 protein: CASSRGASGSSEQYF
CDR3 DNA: TGTGCCAGCTCTCGAGGGGCTAGCGGGAGCTCCGAGCAGTACTTC

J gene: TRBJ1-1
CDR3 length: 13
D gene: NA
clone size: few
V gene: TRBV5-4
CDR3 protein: CASSLMRGEKAFF
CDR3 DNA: TGTGCCAGCAGCCTGATGCGGGGCGAAAAAGCTTTCTTT

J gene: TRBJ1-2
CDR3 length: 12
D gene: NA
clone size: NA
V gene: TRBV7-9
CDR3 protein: CASSLTGGGYTF
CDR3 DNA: TGTGCCAGCAGCTTAACTGGTGGTGGCTACACCTTC

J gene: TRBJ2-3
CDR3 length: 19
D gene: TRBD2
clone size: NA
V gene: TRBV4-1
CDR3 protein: CASSHGTSGTSPSTDTQYF
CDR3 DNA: TGCGCCAGCAGCCACGGGACTAGCGGGACCAGCCCGAGCACAGATACGCAGTATTTT

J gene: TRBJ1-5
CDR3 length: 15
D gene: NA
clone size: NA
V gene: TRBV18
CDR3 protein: CASSPIRLGDQPQHF
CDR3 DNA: TGTGCCAGCTCACCCATTCGGCTCGGGGATCAGCCCCAGCATTTT

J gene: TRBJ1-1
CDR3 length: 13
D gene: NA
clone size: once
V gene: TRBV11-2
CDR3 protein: CASRSTPGTEAFF
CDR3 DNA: TGTGCCAGCAGGTCAACCCCAGGGACTGAAGCTTTCTTT

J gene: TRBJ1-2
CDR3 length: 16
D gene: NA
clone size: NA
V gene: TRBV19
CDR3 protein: CASSISGGTVRDGYTF
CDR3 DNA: TGTGCCAGTAGTATTTCCGGCGGAACTGTGCGGGACGGCTACACCTTC

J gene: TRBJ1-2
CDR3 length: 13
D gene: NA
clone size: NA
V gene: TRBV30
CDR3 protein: CAWRDTANYGYTF
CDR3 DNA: TGTGCCTGGAGAGACACAGCTAACTATGGCTACACCTTC

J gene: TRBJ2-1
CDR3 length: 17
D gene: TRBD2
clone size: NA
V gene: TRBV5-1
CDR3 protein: CASSPPALAGGYNEQFF
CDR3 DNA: TGCGCCAGCAGCCCTCCAGCCCTAGCGGGAGGCTACAATGAGCAGTTCTTC